These T cell receptor beta chains were read from a single sample in a study of identical twins. MiXCR, run by TCRdb on the 5' RACE reads, gives a single entry per CDR3 protein. The table includes about 210,000 distinct CDR3 sequences, about a tenth detected once. Specimen: memory (CD45RO+) T cells sorted from blood. The receptors shown here come from a young woman in good health. Each CDR3 is given with its conserved first and last residue. The order of the fields is V gene, CDR3 protein.

V: TRBV12-3/TRBV12-4
CDR3: CASTPSTRIRGYTF

V: TRBV2
CDR3: CASSDKNSPLHF

V: TRBV7-8
CDR3: CASSFSKGEAFF

V: TRBV3-1
CDR3: CASSQDLGTDTQYF

V: TRBV28
CDR3: CASSRWESISPLHF

V: TRBV2
CDR3: CASKGGRTSNQPQHF

V: TRBV7-9
CDR3: CASSLGGDYSGNTIYF

V: TRBV7-8
CDR3: CASSLLGENYGYTF

V: TRBV7-9
CDR3: CAKQGVSTDTQYF

V: TRBV10-1
CDR3: CASSERQGSSYNEQFF

V: TRBV6-6
CDR3: CASSYGYSDTQYF

V: TRBV9
CDR3: CASSLTPLYTGELFF

V: TRBV7-2
CDR3: CASSSSGQGSSEQYF

V: TRBV18
CDR3: CASSPGAGIIYEQYF